The entry that follows covers one T cell receptor beta chain sequence. The clone's antigen remains unknown. The input lacks base qualities; no much larger clone sits a single base away. This specimen includes other DNA sequences encoding the same CDR3. The data derive from a study of T cell responses to AZD1222 COVID-19 vaccine (dated by TCRdb to the early 2020s). Regarding the study in general: AZD1222 recipients with second doses at about 4 weeks or about 12 weeks were pooled, because spike-specific TCR depth and breadth did not differ between schedules. Trial participants were enrolled by age into subgroups of 18-55, 56-69 and 70-plus years, and about 150, 27 and 61 TCR-sequenced participants, respectively, were included in these subgroups. A total of 233 trial participants underwent TCR sequencing, of whom around 200 received two doses of AZD1222 and approximately 25 received two doses of the MenACWY control vaccine. Study-wide conclusions, independent of this receptor: The 56-69-year group was small, and its depth increase did not reach significance, likely because of low power. Reportedly, close to half of the unique spike-specific TCRs recognized epitopes lying outside the regions that are mutated in the B.1.351 and B.1.1.7 variants. A significant rise in spike-specific TCR breadth and depth was observed after two AZD1222 doses relative to day 0 and relative to MenACWY recipients. Participants were mostly white British and included more females than males, and it was suggested by the authors that clonal diversity may have been underestimated. No day 14 peak-response samples were available, so repertoires were characterized only after the peak T cell response. Vaccine-associated CD4 TCRs spanned the whole spike protein, with dominant responses in regions 160-218 and 743-854. Conclusions about previously exposed vaccinees are limited because only a handful of AZD1222 recipients were SARS-CoV-2 seropositive at baseline.

The time point label for this specimen denotes: baseline before first vaccination. Samples from vaccinated people were obtained from the UK trials COV001 and COV002, which included a single-blind randomized controlled phase 2/3 trial of AZD1222 (ChAdOx1 nCoV-19) in healthy adults. For TCRbeta chain sequencing, PBMC samples were collected from trial participants at day 0 and at day 28 after the second dose. The CDR3 regions of human TCRbeta chains were subjected to immunosequencing. Per the source publication's procedure: Repertoire TCRs were checked for matches against a reference library of SARS-CoV-2-specific TCRs that had been generated using the MIRA antigen-specificity platform. Breadth was defined as the fraction of unique TCRs that were SARS-CoV-2-associated, and depth was defined as the fraction of total T cells that were SARS-CoV-2-associated. Using the MIRA data, each spike-specific TCR was mapped to the spike region that the TCR reacts to and placed in a CD4 or CD8 class. Log10-transformed breadth and depth values were compared by one-way ANOVA with Sidak's multiple comparisons tests. TCRdb took this table from immuneACCESS and kept in-frame rearrangements with V and J called. Such tables lack part of the clones; where checked against another copy, unresolved V genes explain under half of the gap, and the rest is unexplained. That table gives V, J and clone size, and the DNA gave D and trimming. This sample gives roughly 110,000 clones in total; around nine tenths of them show up just once. Of the sample, 12% is held by the ten largest clones.

From a lookup of the germline V gene, CDR1 and CDR2 are SQVTM and ANQGSEA. The CDR3 covers 13 residues, taking in both the cysteine and the phenylalanine. Only CDR3 DNA is held: 39 bases, read in frame from base 1. V loses 6 bases at its end and J loses 3 bases; junction bases beyond the gene matches: 3. The source is an adult in good health. Recombination linked TRBV29-1 to TRBJ1-5, and TRBD1 matches 9 of the central bases. Sequenced material: peripheral blood, taken on day 0 of AZD1222 vaccination. The CDR3 in this case is CSVGTGLNQPQHF. The nucleotide sequence is TGCAGCGTCGGGACAGGGCTCAATCAGCCCCAGCATTTT. The full variable domain, completed from the reference TRBV29-1 and TRBJ1-5 proteins outside the CDR3, reads SAVISQKPSRDICQRGTSLTIQCQVDSQVTMMFWYRQQPGQSLTLIATANQGSEATYESGFVIDKFPISRPNLTFSTLTVSNMSPEDSSIYLCSVGTGLNQPQHFGDGTRLSIL.